A selection of T cell receptor beta chains follows, all from one sample in a study of cytomegalovirus exposure and HLA in healthy donors. The table came from immunoSEQ multiplex PCR; TCRdb's copy has only in-frame clones and leaves some out. This repertoire comprises around 140,000 clones; its ten largest clones make up about 1.6%. The material sequenced was PBMCs. Receptors were obtained from a woman aged 40 to 49 in good health and CMV-seronegative. CDR3s include the opening cysteine and the closing phenylalanine or tryptophan. Each record gives: CDR3 protein, CDR3 length, J gene, V gene.

CDR3 protein: CSVVRVTATNEKLFF
CDR3 length: 15
J gene: TRBJ1-4
V gene: TRBV29-1

CDR3 protein: CASSVTGVSYEQYF
CDR3 length: 14
J gene: TRBJ2-7
V gene: TRBV9

CDR3 protein: CASSLAWAGGNTGELFF
CDR3 length: 17
J gene: TRBJ2-2
V gene: TRBV5-6

CDR3 protein: CASSSDRGVNYGYTF
CDR3 length: 15
J gene: TRBJ1-2
V gene: TRBV7-8

CDR3 protein: CASSSAQGPPNSPLHF
CDR3 length: 16
J gene: TRBJ1-6
V gene: TRBV7-2

CDR3 protein: CASSKGDSYEQYF
CDR3 length: 13
J gene: TRBJ2-7
V gene: TRBV19

CDR3 protein: CASSTPAGPGTEAFF
CDR3 length: 15
J gene: TRBJ1-1
V gene: TRBV19

CDR3 protein: CASSRTSTGTQYF
CDR3 length: 13
J gene: TRBJ2-3
V gene: TRBV2

CDR3 protein: CASSLGTAYSPLHF
CDR3 length: 14
J gene: TRBJ1-6
V gene: TRBV11-2

CDR3 protein: CSVGTGTLSGNTIYF
CDR3 length: 15
J gene: TRBJ1-3
V gene: TRBV29-1

CDR3 protein: CASLPPSGGNTGELFF
CDR3 length: 16
J gene: TRBJ2-2
V gene: TRBV7-9

CDR3 protein: CASGPGTGWDTEAFF
CDR3 length: 15
J gene: TRBJ1-1
V gene: TRBV12-5

CDR3 protein: CSVESTGWTEAFF
CDR3 length: 13
J gene: TRBJ1-1
V gene: TRBV29-1

CDR3 protein: CASSSRDSRGKLFF
CDR3 length: 14
J gene: TRBJ1-4
V gene: TRBV6-5

CDR3 protein: CASSIPTENTEAFF
CDR3 length: 14
J gene: TRBJ1-1
V gene: TRBV19

CDR3 protein: CASSLDRSSYEQYF
CDR3 length: 14
J gene: TRBJ2-7
V gene: TRBV7-6

CDR3 protein: CASSLSGVNNEQFF
CDR3 length: 14
J gene: TRBJ2-1
V gene: TRBV7-3

CDR3 protein: CASRNTANYGYTF
CDR3 length: 13
J gene: TRBJ1-2
V gene: TRBV6-5

CDR3 protein: CASSPPSGIWVSPLHF
CDR3 length: 16
J gene: TRBJ1-6
V gene: TRBV7-9

CDR3 protein: CASSYGQGESGNTIYF
CDR3 length: 16
J gene: TRBJ1-3
V gene: TRBV6-5

CDR3 protein: CASSSWGQGNTEAFF
CDR3 length: 15
J gene: TRBJ1-1
V gene: TRBV7-3

CDR3 protein: CASSLGGGGDEKLFF
CDR3 length: 15
J gene: TRBJ1-4
V gene: TRBV5-1

CDR3 protein: CASSSHGVPNYGYTF
CDR3 length: 15
J gene: TRBJ1-2
V gene: TRBV19

CDR3 protein: CASSTGQANIQYF
CDR3 length: 13
J gene: TRBJ2-4
V gene: TRBV19

CDR3 protein: CASSRTSGGYEQYF
CDR3 length: 14
J gene: TRBJ2-7
V gene: TRBV28

CDR3 protein: CASWGWERARTEAFF
CDR3 length: 15
J gene: TRBJ1-1
V gene: TRBV28

CDR3 protein: CASSEALGQWGTEAFF
CDR3 length: 16
J gene: TRBJ1-1
V gene: TRBV6-1

CDR3 protein: CASTWTGKSNGYTF
CDR3 length: 14
J gene: TRBJ1-2
V gene: TRBV13

CDR3 protein: CASSALGPFTNYGYTF
CDR3 length: 16
J gene: TRBJ1-2
V gene: TRBV9

CDR3 protein: CASSLAGVTDTQYF
CDR3 length: 14
J gene: TRBJ2-3
V gene: TRBV27

CDR3 protein: CASRTRQALHGGYTF
CDR3 length: 15
J gene: TRBJ1-2
V gene: TRBV19

CDR3 protein: CASSLVPGQISGYTF
CDR3 length: 15
J gene: TRBJ1-2
V gene: TRBV5-8

CDR3 protein: CASSPRPGQAFF
CDR3 length: 12
J gene: TRBJ1-1
V gene: TRBV28

CDR3 protein: CASSLGSSGGALETQYF
CDR3 length: 17
J gene: TRBJ2-5
V gene: TRBV11-3

CDR3 protein: CASSSPSTGNYGYTF
CDR3 length: 15
J gene: TRBJ1-2
V gene: TRBV28

CDR3 protein: CASTPERGGLYEQYF
CDR3 length: 15
J gene: TRBJ2-7
V gene: TRBV5-1

CDR3 protein: CASSLGDTGSTGELFF
CDR3 length: 16
J gene: TRBJ2-2
V gene: TRBV5-1

CDR3 protein: CASSIPQVDEKLFF
CDR3 length: 14
J gene: TRBJ1-4
V gene: TRBV19